The 10 T cell receptor beta chains below come from one sample, sequenced in a study of blood T cells in healthy people across ages. Alongside a J-beta primer mix, a sample-barcoded 5' primer served in a second PCR lasting roughly 7 to 11 cycles. From the 5' RACE reads, TCRdb called clonotypes with MiXCR, one entry per CDR3 protein. The data hold under 2 million distinct CDR3 sequences, with 30% to 35% observed a single time. The sample was blood. Every receptor here comes from a woman younger than 45 in good health.

This clonotype occurred a few times. The chain combines TRBV5-5 with TRBJ1-6, with D unclear. CDR1 is SGHKS, CDR2 YYEKEE, per germline (reference sequence). Trimming removed 0 bases at V and 0 bases at J, with 4 bases between. CDR3 length equals 15 residues. CDR3 sequence: CASSLDFSYNSPLHF. In DNA, the CDR3 is TGTGCCAGCAGCTTGGATTTCTCCTATAATTCACCCCTCCACTTT.

The rearrangement joins TRBV2 to TRBJ1-4; D is uncertain. Trimming took off 6 bases at V and 3 bases at J, with 14 bases between the two ends. This CDR3 is built from 15 residues. Per the germline V gene, CDR1 is SNHLY and CDR2 is FYNNEI. CDR3 nucleotides: TGTGCCAGCAGGAGGGAAGGGAGCTCTAATGAAAAACTGTTTTTT. This sequence encodes CASRREGSSNEKLFF.

The chain uses TRBV6-6 and TRBJ2-7; the D gene could be TRBD1 or TRBD2 (5 bases each). This CDR3 has 13 amino acids. V lost 8 bases to trimming and J lost 7 bases, with 18 bases between them. The germline V gene has CDR1 MNHNY and CDR2 SVGAGI (reference sequence). The CDR3 sequence: CASGKGSTGEQYF. The DNA for the CDR3 is TGTGCCAGCGGGAAGGGGTCGACGGGGGAGCAGTACTTC.

This chain links TRBV29-1 with TRBJ1-1; D perhaps matches TRBD1 (5 bases). The CDR3 runs to 13 residues. Trimming pared 5 bases from V and 4 bases from J, leaving 14 bases between. Germline-derived CDR1 and CDR2 are SQVTM and ANQGSEA. CDR3 in DNA: TGCAGCGTTCAATGGGGGGGGGGCACTGAAGCTTTCTTT. This codes for CSVQWGGGTEAFF.

This clonotype showed up just a few times. The J gene is TRBJ2-1, the V gene TRBV25-1; D is possibly TRBD1 (5 bases). The CDR3 totals 16 residues. CDR1 MGHDK and CDR2 SYGVNS come from the germline V gene. The V end lost 1 base, the J end lost 4 bases, and 14 bases lay between the germline ends. CDR3 sequence: CASSELDQGAYNEQFF. CDR3 bases: TGTGCCAGCAGTGAATTAGACCAAGGGGCTTACAATGAGCAGTTCTTC.

This clonotype was seen more than once but under ten times. CDR3 DNA sequence: TGTGCCATCAGTGAGTCGAGAATGACCCTGGGGGAGCAGTACTTC. As protein: CAISESRMTLGEQYF. The V and J genes are TRBV10-3 and TRBJ2-7; no clear D. The CDR3 has 15 amino acids. Trimming left V 0 bases short and J 7 bases short, with 16 bases between. The germline CDR1 and CDR2 sequences are ENHRY and SYGVKD.

V and J are TRBV28 and TRBJ2-1; the D gene could be TRBD1 or TRBD2 (5 bases each). The germline V gene has CDR1 MDHEN and CDR2 SYDVKM. This CDR3 is built from 15 residues. V lost 10 bases and J 6 bases, leaving 22 bases between the germline ends. The CDR3 loop is CATLGPTLEGNEQFF. CDR3 nucleotide sequence: TGTGCCACTCTGGGACCTACTCTAGAGGGCAATGAGCAGTTCTTC.

The chain recombines TRBV10-3 with TRBJ2-3; D is unresolved. The CDR3 consists of 14 residues. Germline V gives CDR1 ENHRY, CDR2 SYGVKD. The V and J ends lost 4 bases and 2 bases respectively, with 10 bases between them. For the CDR3, the DNA is TGTGCCATCAGTGTTCCTTTGGACACAGATACGCAGTATTTT. Residues: CAISVPLDTDTQYF.

This clonotype was recorded a few times. The J gene is TRBJ2-7, the V gene TRBV6-2 or TRBV6-3; 9 bases are a match to TRBD2. The germline CDR1 and CDR2 sequences are MNHEY and SVGEGT. V lost 6 bases and J lost 0; bases outside the gene matches: 6. This CDR3 contains 15 residues. CDR3 DNA: TGTGCCAGCAGAAGAAGCGGGGGGACCTCCTACGAGCAGTACTTC. Its protein is CASRRSGGTSYEQYF.

The chain recombines TRBV10-2 with TRBJ1-4; D is ambiguous. The germline V gene has CDR1 WSHSY and CDR2 SAAADI. The CDR3 runs to 13 residues. V was cut by 4 bases and J by 6 bases, with 9 bases left in between. The CDR3 sequence: CASSGDPYEKLFF. The CDR3 region has the DNA TGCGCCAGCAGTGGGGATCCGTATGAAAAACTGTTTTTT.